The 26 T cell receptor beta chains listed next were all sequenced from one sample in a study of blood T cell repertoires in COVID-19. TCRdb keeps only in-frame clones here, not all; method: immunoSEQ multiplex PCR. The top ten clones hold approximately 12% of a sample with some 70,000 clones, about four fifths of them seen once. The material sequenced was peripheral blood. These receptors were taken from a man in his forties or fifties with COVID-19, enrolled during active disease.

There are a few counts of this clone. The chain recombines TRBV19 with TRBJ2-4, with D perhaps matching TRBD2 (6 bases). Trimming pared 6 bases from V and 7 bases from J, leaving 10 bases between. The CDR3 contains 12 residues. CDR1 is LNHDA and CDR2 is SQIVND in the germline V gene (reference sequence). The CDR3, as DNA: TGTGCCAGTAGCGGGGGTTGGAACATTCAGTACTTC. It specifies CASSGGWNIQYF.

V usage is TRBV4-2 and J usage is TRBJ2-1, with TRBD2 as a possible D gene (6 bases). Trimming took 0 bases from V and 3 from J, leaving 12 bases between them. This CDR3 has 16 residues. Germline-derived CDR1 and CDR2 are LGHNA and YNFKEQ. CDR3 sequence reads: CASSQEDRAGYNEQFF. DNA for the CDR3: TGTGCCAGCAGCCAAGAAGATAGAGCGGGCTACAATGAGCAGTTCTTC.

The V and J genes are TRBV5-8 and TRBJ2-1; the D is unclear. This CDR3 is built from 16 residues. The germline gives CDR1 SGHTS, CDR2 YDEGEE. V lost 4 bases and J 7 bases, leaving 21 bases between the germline ends. The CDR3 DNA follows: TGTGCCAGCAGCCCCCGGCTTGCCTTACTGAGGAATGAGCAGTTCTTC. The encoded protein is CASSPRLALLRNEQFF.

This chain links TRBV10-3 with TRBJ1-6; no clear D gene. This CDR3 spans 12 amino acids. Germline CDR1 is ENHRY and CDR2 is SYGVKD. With 2 bases removed from V and 14 bases from J, the gap between germline ends came to 10 bases. CDR3 nucleotides: TGTGCCATCAGTGAGACAGCCCCAACCCTCCACTTT. Protein: CAISETAPTLHF.

This chain connects TRBV18 to TRBJ1-1; 7 bases map to TRBD1. With 6 bases clipped from V and 5 bases from J, the junction kept 12 bases outside the gene matches. This CDR3 has 15 residues. Germline V gene sequence: CDR1 KGHSH, CDR2 LQKENI. As DNA, the CDR3 is TGTGCCAGCTCTCTCAGGGGGGATAGGGAAACTGAAGCTTTCTTT. It encodes CASSLRGDRETEAFF.

The gene calls are TRBV3-1 (or the pseudogene TRBV3-2) and TRBJ2-1; 8 positions match TRBD2. The V segment lost 4 bases and the J segment 8 bases; nucleotides outside the gene matches: 13. The CDR3 extends over 16 amino acids. Germline V gives CDR1 LGHDT, CDR2 YNNKEL (reference sequence). Written as DNA, the CDR3 is TGTGCCAGCAGCCTCTCCGGGACTAGGATGGTCCATGAGCAGTTCTTC. It codes for CASSLSGTRMVHEQFF.

This chain links TRBV27 with TRBJ2-7, with TRBD2 matching 13 bases. Germline trimming cut 7 bases from V and 2 bases from J; bases unmatched to any gene: 11. Per germline, CDR1 MNHEY and CDR2 SMNVEV (reference sequence). The CDR3 has 17 amino acids. CDR3 residues: CASKRRELAGGAYEQYF. CDR3 DNA: TGTGCCAGCAAGCGCCGCGAACTAGCGGGGGGGGCCTACGAGCAGTACTTC.

V and J are TRBV7-9 and TRBJ2-1; 8 nucleotides match TRBD2. J lost 4 bases, V lost 5 bases, and 10 bases had no gene match. The CDR3 is made up of 16 amino acids. Germline loops: CDR1 SEHNR, CDR2 FQNEAQ (reference sequence). This CDR3 reads CASSPYLAGQYNEQFF. In DNA form, the CDR3 reads TGTGCCAGCAGCCCGTACCTAGCGGGCCAATACAATGAGCAGTTCTTC.

This clone has a handful of counts. The genes are TRBV5-6 and TRBJ1-1; D is unresolved. Trimming cost V 1 base and J 0 bases, with 19 bases left between them. Germline values: CDR1 SGHDT, CDR2 YYEEEE. The CDR3 consists of 18 residues. CDR3 bases: TGTGCCAGCAGCTTGTTAGAGACGGTCCTTAGCTTGAACACTGAAGCTTTCTTT. Protein sequence: CASSLLETVLSLNTEAFF.

The chain links TRBV15 to TRBJ2-3, with 11 bases lining up with TRBD2. The CDR3 has 17 residues. The V and J ends lost 1 base and 4 bases, in that order; junction bases with no gene match: 7. Germline CDR1 and CDR2: LNHNV and YYDKDF (reference sequence). The CDR3 sequence is CATSRGSGLAVSDTQYF. The DNA for the CDR3 is TGTGCCACCAGCAGAGGGTCGGGACTAGCGGTTTCAGATACGCAGTATTTT.

V is TRBV10-3 and J is TRBJ1-1; 11 nucleotides line up with TRBD1. The CDR3 covers 15 residues. V shed 5 bases and J 4 bases; nucleotides not matched to a gene: 6. The germline CDR1 and CDR2 sequences are ENHRY and SYGVKD. CDR3 region: CAISPSGTGGTEAFF. CDR3 DNA: TGTGCCATCAGTCCTTCCGGGACAGGGGGCACTGAAGCTTTCTTT.

The chain links TRBV3-1 (or the pseudogene TRBV3-2) to TRBJ2-1; a weak D match, TRBD1 (5 bases). Trimming took off 5 bases at V and 0 bases at J, with 11 bases between the two ends. The germline V gene has CDR1 LGHDT and CDR2 YNNKEL (reference sequence). This CDR3 spans 15 amino acids. CDR3 residues: CASSYDSSSYNEQFF. For the CDR3, the DNA is TGTGCCAGCAGCTACGACAGTTCCTCCTACAATGAGCAGTTCTTC.

Regarding this clone: At one end the junction does not follow the germline gene, possibly because of a read error. The chain carries TRBV28 and TRBJ1-2; TRBD1 matches 9 bases. Germline values: CDR1 MDHEN, CDR2 SYDVKM. CDR3 length: 11 residues. CDR3 residues: CASRGQGFFGF. CDR3 in DNA: TGTGCCAGCAGGGGACAGGGTTTTTTCGGCTTC.

V usage is TRBV28 and J usage is TRBJ2-2, with D possibly being TRBD1 (6 bases). This CDR3 is built from 15 residues. The germline V gene has CDR1 MDHEN and CDR2 SYDVKM. Trimming cost V 4 bases and J 4 bases, with 13 bases left between them. The CDR3, as DNA: TGTGCCAGCAGTTCCCCAGGACAGACCACCGGGGAGCTGTTTTTT. Protein product: CASSSPGQTTGELFF.

The chain links TRBV9 to TRBJ1-1; TRBD1 might be the D (5 bases). The CDR3 is made up of 14 amino acids. The germline V and J ends were trimmed by 0 bases and 4 bases, with 10 bases remaining between them. Germline lookup yields CDR1 SGDLS and CDR2 YYNGEE. The CDR3 nucleotides are TGTGCCAGCAGCGTAGCGTCCAGGGTCACTGAAGCTTTCTTT. Its protein is CASSVASRVTEAFF.

In its sample, this clone was seen a few times. The chain is built from TRBV5-6 and TRBJ1-1, with a weak D call TRBD1 (5 bases). Germline loops: CDR1 SGHDT, CDR2 YYEEEE. The V end was cut by 4 bases, the J end by 0 bases, with 13 bases between. This CDR3 region has 15 residues. The CDR3 nucleotides read TGTGCCAGCAGCGGGCGGGACTCCCTGAACACTGAAGCTTTCTTT. As protein: CASSGRDSLNTEAFF.

This chain links TRBV4-1 with TRBJ2-2; D not certain. With 3 bases removed from V and 5 bases from J, the gap between germline ends came to 19 bases. The germline V gene has CDR1 MGHRA and CDR2 YSYEKL. The CDR3 length is 17 residues. This CDR3 reads CASSQAPFAVSTGELFF. For the CDR3, the DNA is TGCGCCAGCAGCCAGGCCCCCTTCGCCGTTTCGACCGGGGAGCTGTTTTTT.

J is TRBJ1-1 and V is TRBV6-2 or TRBV6-3; weak D call: TRBD1 (5 bases). Germline CDR1 is MNHEY and CDR2 is SVGEGT. The CDR3 is 17 amino acids. Trimming pared 3 bases from V and 0 bases from J, leaving 17 bases between. In nucleotides, the CDR3 is TGTGCCAGCAGTTATCCCCAGGGATGGGGAATGAACACTGAAGCTTTCTTT. Amino acids: CASSYPQGWGMNTEAFF.

The chain carries TRBV27 and TRBJ1-2; 7 nucleotides line up with TRBD1. Germline V gene sequence: CDR1 MNHEY, CDR2 SMNVEV (reference sequence). The J segment lost 2 bases and the V segment lost 4 bases, leaving 7 bases of the junction unmatched. The CDR3 sequence is 15 residues long. CDR3 DNA: TGTGCCAGCAGTTCATACGACAGGGTAAACTATGGCTACACCTTC. Amino acid sequence: CASSSYDRVNYGYTF.

Remarks on this clone: Distinct nucleotide sequences in the sample also encode this CDR3. CDR3 bases: TGTGCCACGTTAGCGGGGGGGCCAACAGATACGCAGTATTTT. Encoded protein: CATLAGGPTDTQYF. The chain has TRBV10-3 and TRBJ2-3; 11 nucleotides line up with TRBD2. J was trimmed by 3 bases and V by 10 bases; bases with no gene match: 6. Germline CDR1 and CDR2: ENHRY and SYGVKD. The CDR3 has 14 amino acids.

CDR3 bases: TGCGCCAGCGCTTCCTCGGACAGGGGAGCTCAGCCCCAGCATTTT. Its translation is CASASSDRGAQPQHF. V usage is TRBV10-2 and J usage is TRBJ1-5; 9 bases are shared with TRBD1. The CDR3 runs 15 residues. Per germline, CDR1 WSHSY and CDR2 SAAADI. Germline trimming cut 8 bases from V and 6 bases from J; bases unmatched to any gene: 11.

This chain links TRBV19 with TRBJ2-3; the D gene is possibly TRBD1 (5 bases). Between the trimmed V and J ends, which lost 5 bases and 4 bases, there was a span of 10 bases. CDR1 and CDR2 from the germline V gene are LNHDA and SQIVND (reference sequence). The CDR3 runs to 13 residues. CDR3 protein: CASSQGTPDTQYF. The CDR3 nucleotides read TGTGCCAGTAGTCAGGGTACCCCAGATACGCAGTATTTT.

The table lists this clone with a few counts. V and J are TRBV9 and TRBJ1-6; a weak D match, TRBD1 (5 bases). The V and J ends lost 7 bases and 5 bases respectively, with 19 bases between them. Germline CDR1 and CDR2: SGDLS and YYNGEE. The length of the CDR3 is 16 residues. The CDR3 DNA sequence: TGTGCCAGCGCCAAAGGGGCCGCAACTCATAATTCACCCCTCCACTTT. It translates to CASAKGAATHNSPLHF.

The V call is TRBV29-1, the J call TRBJ2-5; D call uncertain. CDR1 SQVTM and CDR2 ANQGSEA come from the germline V gene. V shed 7 bases and J shed 2 bases, with 11 bases lying between them. The CDR3 runs 12 residues. The CDR3, as DNA: TGCAGCGCCGGCGGCGGTCAAGAGACCCAGTACTTC. Its translation is CSAGGGQETQYF.

The J gene is TRBJ2-7, the V gene TRBV11-2; possibly TRBD1 for D (7 bases). Trimming took 1 base from V and 2 from J, leaving 9 bases between them. The germline gives CDR1 SGHAT, CDR2 FQNNGV. CDR3 length: 14 amino acids. Here the CDR3 DNA reads TGTGCCAGCAGCTTAGGCGGGACAGCCTACGAGCAGTACTTC. Its protein is CASSLGGTAYEQYF.

This chain uses TRBV30 with TRBJ2-3; 7 positions match TRBD2. J lost 3 bases, V lost 1 base, and 13 bases had no gene match. Germline CDR1 is GTSNPN and CDR2 is SVGIG (reference sequence). This CDR3 comprises 17 residues. The chain's CDR3 is CAWSAPFGAGETDTQYF. DNA of the CDR3: TGTGCCTGGAGTGCCCCATTCGGGGCGGGGGAAACAGATACGCAGTATTTT.